This T cell receptor (beta chain) was found in a study of shared T cell receptors in the human thymus. Clones were read by immunoSEQ multiplex PCR, and TCRdb kept only the in-frame ones, dropping some. This sample has about 380,000 clones; 95% occur once, and the top ten carry approximately 0.02%. Germline V gene lookup returns CDR1 LGHNA and CDR2 YSLEER. V lost 0 bases and J 1 base, leaving 16 bases between the germline ends. The CDR3 covers 17 residues. Sequencing was done on a sample of thymocytes. The genes are TRBV4-3 and TRBJ2-7; tentatively, D is TRBD1 (7 bases). This receptor was identified in a human donor. As DNA, the CDR3 is TGCGCCAGCAGCCAAGATTGTTGGGGGGACAGTTCCTACGAGCAGTACTTC. This encodes CASSQDCWGDSSYEQYF.